This TCR beta chain was sequenced in a study of blood T cell repertoires in COVID-19. Overall study: Donors in the United States, Italy and Spain gave samples during acute or convalescent COVID-19. T cells, B-cell-depleted T cells, or PBMCs provided the cDNA or gDNA that served as material.

Between the trimmed V and J ends, which lost 3 bases and 0 bases, there was a span of 13 bases. Germline V gene sequence: CDR1 SGHRS, CDR2 YFSETQ. There are 16 residues in the CDR3. How the authors handled the data: Estimation of nucleated cell counts was performed using reference gene primer amplification. Measured with immunoSEQ multiplex PCR; TCRdb has only the in-frame clones, and not every one. V and J calls and clone size follow that table, whereas D and trimming were derived from the DNA. The repertoire consists of fewer than 30,000 clones, with roughly 80% occurring once and the leading ten covering approximately 15%.

The chain has TRBV5-1 and TRBJ1-3, with a tentative D call TRBD1 (5 bases). Sequenced sample: peripheral blood. The receptor was isolated from a woman aged 55-69 years with acute or convalescent COVID-19. The CDR3 region has the DNA TGCGCCAGCAGCTCAATGACAGTGCGCTCTGGAAACACCATATATTTT. This sequence encodes CASSSMTVRSGNTIYF.